This T cell receptor (beta chain) was identified in a study of response to subunit inactivated influenza vaccine. V lost 2 bases and J lost 4, with 15 bases in between. CDR1 DFQATT and CDR2 SNEGSKA come from the germline V gene (reference sequence). CDR3 length: 14 residues. This clonotype has a handful of counts. Its antigen is still unknown. One entry per CDR3 protein, called by TCRdb with MiXCR from the RT-PCR reads. The data contain 860,000 or so distinct CDR3 sequences, about 20% of them singletons. Overall study findings and caveats: Few additional T cells are recruited per seasonal influenza vaccination, authors suggested.

This receptor was identified in a man in his fifties who received an inactivated influenza vaccine. V is TRBV20-1 and J is TRBJ2-7; D possibly corresponds to TRBD2 (6 bases). The specimen comprised PBMCs from blood, sampled more than 4 days after vaccination. Here the CDR3 DNA reads TGCAGTGCTAGATGGCTAGCGTTAAAGTACGAGCAGTACTTC. It encodes CSARWLALKYEQYF.